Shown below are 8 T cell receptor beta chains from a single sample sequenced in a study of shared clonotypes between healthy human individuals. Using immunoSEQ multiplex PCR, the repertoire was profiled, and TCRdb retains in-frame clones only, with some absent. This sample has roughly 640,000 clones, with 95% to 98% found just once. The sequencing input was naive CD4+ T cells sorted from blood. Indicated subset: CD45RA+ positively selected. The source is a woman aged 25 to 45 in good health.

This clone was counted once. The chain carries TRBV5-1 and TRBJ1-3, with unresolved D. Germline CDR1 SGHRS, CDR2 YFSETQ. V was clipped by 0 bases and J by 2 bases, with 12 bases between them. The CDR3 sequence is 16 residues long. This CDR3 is CASSLEYRGTGNTIYF. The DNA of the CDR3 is TGCGCCAGCAGCTTGGAGTATCGGGGAACTGGAAACACCATATATTTT.

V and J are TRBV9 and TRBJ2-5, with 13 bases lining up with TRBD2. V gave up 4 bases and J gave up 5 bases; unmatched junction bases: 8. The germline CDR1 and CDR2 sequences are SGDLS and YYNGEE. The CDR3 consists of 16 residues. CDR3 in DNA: TGTGCCAGCAGCCCCACTAGCGGGAGGGCCTCGGAGACCCAGTACTTC. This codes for CASSPTSGRASETQYF. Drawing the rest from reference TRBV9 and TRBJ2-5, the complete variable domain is DSGVTQTPKHLITATGQRVTLRCSPRSGDLSVYWYQQSLDQGLQFLIQYYNGEERAKGNILERFSAQQFPDLHSELNLSSLELGDSALYFCASSPTSGRASETQYFGPGTRLLVL.

DNA for the CDR3: TGTGCCAGCAGCTCGCGGACGGTGAACACTGAAGCTTTCTTT. Its protein is CASSSRTVNTEAFF. This chain connects TRBV7-2 to TRBJ1-1, with D hard to call. The CDR3 spans 14 residues. The ends were cut back, 4 bases at V and 0 bases at J, with 9 bases in the middle. Germline V lookup: CDR1 SGHTA, CDR2 FQGNSA.

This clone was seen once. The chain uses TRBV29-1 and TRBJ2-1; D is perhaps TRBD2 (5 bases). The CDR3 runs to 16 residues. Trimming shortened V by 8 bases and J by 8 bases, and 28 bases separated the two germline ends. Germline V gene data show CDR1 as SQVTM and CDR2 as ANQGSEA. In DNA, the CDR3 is TGCAGCTTCCGGGGTTTCGGGGTAGTGCCTTTTGATGAGCAGTTCTTC. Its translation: CSFRGFGVVPFDEQFF.

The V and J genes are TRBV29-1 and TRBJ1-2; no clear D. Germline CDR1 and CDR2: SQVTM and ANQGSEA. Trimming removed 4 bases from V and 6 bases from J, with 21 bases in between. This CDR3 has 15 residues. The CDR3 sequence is CSVVRASYMGNGYTF. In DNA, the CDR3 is TGCAGCGTTGTTCGCGCATCGTACATGGGTAATGGCTACACCTTC.

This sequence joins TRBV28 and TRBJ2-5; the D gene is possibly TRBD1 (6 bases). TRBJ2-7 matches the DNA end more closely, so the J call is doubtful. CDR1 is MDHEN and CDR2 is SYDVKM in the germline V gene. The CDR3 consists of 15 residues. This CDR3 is CASSLGATSSYEQYF. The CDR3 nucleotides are TGTGCCAGCAGTTTGGGGGCTACGAGCTCCTACGAGCAGTACTTC.

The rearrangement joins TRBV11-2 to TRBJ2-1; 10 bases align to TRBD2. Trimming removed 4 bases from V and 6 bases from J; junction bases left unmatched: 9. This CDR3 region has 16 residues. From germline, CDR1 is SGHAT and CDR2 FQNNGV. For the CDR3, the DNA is TGTGCCAGCAGCTCCTATCTAGCGGGAGAAGGCAATGAGCAGTTCTTC. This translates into CASSSYLAGEGNEQFF.

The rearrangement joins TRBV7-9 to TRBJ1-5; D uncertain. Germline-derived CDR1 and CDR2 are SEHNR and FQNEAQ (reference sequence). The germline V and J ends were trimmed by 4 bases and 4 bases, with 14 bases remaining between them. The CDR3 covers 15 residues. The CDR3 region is CASSSGSLKNQPQHF. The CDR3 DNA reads TGTGCCAGCAGCTCCGGGAGTTTGAAAAATCAGCCCCAGCATTTT.